These 10 T cell receptor beta chains originate from one sample sequenced in a study of resident and recirculating memory T cells in vitiligo. Profiled with immunoSEQ multiplex PCR; TCRdb holds only in-frame clones, not every one. The sample records 65,000 to 80,000 clones, roughly nine tenths being singletons. The sample taken for sequencing was blood. Receptors originate from a male donor with vitiligo.

V is TRBV11-2 and J is TRBJ2-5; 9 nucleotides agree with TRBD2. This CDR3 has 14 amino acids. V was pared by 5 bases and J by 3 bases, with 4 bases of the junction left unmatched. Germline assignment: CDR1 SGHAT and CDR2 FQNNGV. CDR3 sequence: CASSPRLAEETQYF. CDR3 bases: TGTGCCAGCAGCCCTCGACTAGCGGAAGAGACCCAGTACTTC. Full variable domain (rest looked up from reference TRBV11-2 and TRBJ2-5): EAGVAQSPRYKIIEKRQSVAFWCNPISGHATLYWYQQILGQGPKLLIQFQNNGVVDDSQLPKDRFSAERLKGVDSTLKIQPAKLEDSAVYLCASSPRLAEETQYFGPGTRLLVL.

The V gene is TRBV28, the J gene TRBJ1-1; 7 bases match TRBD1. V trimming: 5 bases; J trimming: 4 bases; junction bases outside the gene matches: 10. Per the germline V gene, CDR1 is MDHEN and CDR2 is SYDVKM. The CDR3 is 15 amino acids. The CDR3: CASSPAGGYGTEAFF. Written as DNA, the CDR3 is TGTGCCAGCAGTCCCGCAGGGGGATACGGCACTGAAGCTTTCTTT.

The chain joins TRBV9 to TRBJ2-7; 8 nucleotides match TRBD2. The CDR3 extends over 15 amino acids. Germline lookup yields CDR1 SGDLS and CDR2 YYNGEE. V dropped 4 bases and J dropped 4; count of bases not matched to a gene: 10. The CDR3 sequence: CASSLGLAGPYEQYF. For the CDR3, the DNA is TGTGCCAGCAGCCTGGGGCTAGCGGGCCCATACGAGCAGTACTTC.

The V gene is TRBV5-1, the J gene TRBJ2-2; a possible D gene is TRBD1 (7 bases). Germline values: CDR1 SGHRS, CDR2 YFSETQ. V was clipped by 4 bases and J by 1 base, with 14 bases between them. The CDR3 contains 16 residues. CDR3 in amino acids: CASSPRQGLNTGELFF. CDR3 DNA sequence: TGCGCCAGCAGCCCGCGACAGGGACTGAACACCGGGGAGCTGTTTTTT.

The CDR3 DNA is TGTGCCAGCAAAAAAGGGGAGGACTACGAGCAGTACTTC. As protein: CASKKGEDYEQYF. The genes are TRBV5-4 and TRBJ2-7; D might be TRBD2 (6 bases). V lost 6 bases to trimming and J lost 3 bases, with 13 bases between them. CDR3 length equals 13 residues. Germline V gene lookup returns CDR1 SGHNT and CDR2 YYREEE (reference sequence).

This chain links TRBV5-6 with TRBJ2-7; TRBD1 aligns across 9 bases. CDR3 length equals 14 residues. Germline V gene lookup returns CDR1 SGHDT and CDR2 YYEEEE. With 4 bases clipped from V and 2 bases from J, the junction kept 4 bases outside the gene matches. The CDR3 protein is CASSRWDRAYEQYF. Here the CDR3 DNA reads TGTGCCAGCAGCCGTTGGGACAGGGCCTACGAGCAGTACTTC.

This CDR3 reads CASSLTKSETQYF. Written as DNA, the CDR3 is TGTGCCAGCAGCTTAACAAAATCCGAGACCCAGTACTTC. The chain couples TRBV7-6 to TRBJ2-5; no clear D. The CDR3 contains 13 residues. CDR1 SGHVS and CDR2 FNYEAQ come from the germline V gene. V was clipped by 2 bases and J by 5 bases, with 9 bases between them.

The chain links TRBV4-1 to TRBJ2-3; the match to TRBD2 covers 8 bases. Germline trimming cut 1 base from V and 0 bases from J; bases unmatched to any gene: 18. Germline CDR1 MGHRA, CDR2 YSYEKL. The CDR3 has 21 residues. CDR3 sequence (DNA): TGCGCCAGCAGCCAAGGTGGGCTGCTTTTGGTAGCGGGACTTAGCACAGATACGCAGTATTTT. Translated: CASSQGGLLLVAGLSTDTQYF.

The rearrangement uses TRBV14 and TRBJ2-6, with 10 bases matching TRBD1. Germline CDR1 SGHDN, CDR2 FVKESK. V lost 5 bases, J lost 4 bases, and 8 bases stayed unmatched. The CDR3 is 17 amino acids. The CDR3, as DNA: TGTGCCAGCAGCTTACGGACAGGGGGGACCGGGGCCAACGTCCTGACTTTC. It yields the protein CASSLRTGGTGANVLTF. Complete variable domain (other parts from reference TRBV14 and TRBJ2-6): EAGVTQFPSHSVIEKGQTVTLRCDPISGHDNLYWYRRVMGKEIKFLLHFVKESKQDESGMPNNRFLAERTGGTYSTLKVQPAELEDSGVYFCASSLRTGGTGANVLTFGAGSRLTVL.

The V and J genes are TRBV19 and TRBJ1-2; the D is unclear. This CDR3 contains 13 residues. V lost 7 bases and J 4 bases, leaving 13 bases between the germline ends. CDR1 LNHDA and CDR2 SQIVND come from the germline V gene (reference sequence). In DNA form, the CDR3 reads TGTGCCAGTACTCTCCGTGGGAGCTATGGCTACACCTTC. This sequence encodes CASTLRGSYGYTF.